One sample yielded the 15 T cell receptor beta chains listed below, sequenced in a study of T cell changes during pregnancy in multiple sclerosis. Clones were sequenced by immunoSEQ multiplex PCR, and TCRdb holds only the in-frame ones, with some missing. The data contain around 50,000 clones, over 75% of them seen just once; the ten biggest clones take up roughly 8%. The source was CD8+ T cells from peripheral blood mononuclear cells, collected in the second trimester of pregnancy. All receptors come from a female donor with multiple sclerosis, enrolled in a pregnancy study.

The chain couples TRBV29-1 to TRBJ2-7; 9 bases fit TRBD1. V dropped 1 base and J dropped 3; count of bases not matched to a gene: 1. CDR3 size: 13 residues. The germline gives CDR1 SQVTM, CDR2 ANQGSEA. In DNA, the CDR3 is TGCAGCGTTGAAGGGACAGGGGACTACGAGCAGTACTTC. It is translated as CSVEGTGDYEQYF.

The chain recombines TRBV6-1 with TRBJ1-5; possible D gene TRBD1, 5 bases. Trimming took off 5 bases at V and 0 bases at J, with 11 bases between the two ends. Germline assignment: CDR1 MNHNS and CDR2 SASEGT. This CDR3 is built from 15 residues. The CDR3 loop reads CASSTGFGSNQPQHF. As DNA, the CDR3 is TGTGCCAGCAGTACAGGATTCGGTAGCAATCAGCCCCAGCATTTT.

The table lists this clone with a few counts. The chain joins TRBV5-6 to TRBJ1-6; D not certain. The CDR3 length is 14 residues. Trimming left V 2 bases short and J 12 bases short, with 15 bases between. Germline CDR1 reads SGHDT; CDR2 reads YYEEEE. This chain's CDR3 is CASSFKRVLGPLHF. The DNA of the CDR3 is TGTGCCAGCAGCTTCAAGAGGGTTTTGGGACCCCTCCACTTT.

The CDR3 loop is CASSSLTSPHFTDTQYF. In nucleotides, the CDR3 is TGTGCCAGCAGCTCCTTGACTAGCCCCCACTTCACAGATACGCAGTATTTT. J is TRBJ2-3 and V is TRBV27; 7 bases align to TRBD2. The CDR3 spans 17 residues. V gave up 6 bases and J gave up 2 bases; unmatched junction bases: 14. Germline-derived CDR1 and CDR2 are MNHEY and SMNVEV (reference sequence).

The rearrangement uses TRBV6-5 and TRBJ1-6, with 8 positions matching TRBD1. Per germline, CDR1 MNHEY and CDR2 SVGAGI. The CDR3 spans 14 residues. J lost 6 bases, V lost 6 bases, and 4 bases had no gene match. CDR3 protein: CASSPGGGNSPLHF. For the CDR3, the DNA is TGTGCCAGCAGCCCAGGGGGCGGTAATTCACCCCTCCACTTT.

The chain has TRBV21-1 and TRBJ2-7; the table's D call, TRBD1, has no DNA check behind it. TRBV21-1 has pseudogene status. The CDR3 has 15 residues. The CDR3 reads CASSKYWDIAYEQYF. In DNA form, the CDR3 reads TGTGCCAGCAGCAAATACTGGGACATAGCCTACGAGCAGTACTTC.

The rearrangement joins TRBV9 to TRBJ2-7; 12 bases fit TRBD2. This CDR3 is 13 amino acids long. V shed 7 bases, J shed 4 bases, and the junction held 3 bases outside the gene matches. Germline CDR1 is SGDLS and CDR2 is YYNGEE. The CDR3 loop reads CASASGGGYEQYF. The CDR3 DNA follows: TGTGCCAGCGCTAGCGGGGGGGGTTACGAGCAGTACTTC.

The chain couples TRBV5-1 to TRBJ1-2; 9 positions match TRBD1. CDR3 length equals 13 residues. Germline loops: CDR1 SGHRS, CDR2 YFSETQ. V gave up 4 bases and J gave up 8 bases; unmatched junction bases: 6. CDR3 sequence (DNA): TGCGCCAGCAGCCCGGGACAGGGCTACGGCTACACCTTC. It is translated as CASSPGQGYGYTF.

This sequence joins TRBV11-3 and TRBJ2-1, with 11 bases identical to TRBD2. The CDR3 covers 16 residues. The germline gives CDR1 SGHNT, CDR2 YENEEA. V trimming: 0 bases; J trimming: 3 bases; junction bases outside the gene matches: 1. This CDR3 is CASSLDGTSGYNEQFF. CDR3 DNA: TGTGCCAGCAGCTTAGATGGGACTAGCGGCTACAATGAGCAGTTCTTC.

This chain uses TRBV1 with TRBJ2-3; the DNA was not used to check the table's D call, TRBD2. TRBV1 is noted as a pseudogene. The length of the CDR3 is 17 residues. CDR3 in amino acids: CTSSQDSAGVASDTQYF. The CDR3 nucleotides read TGCACCAGCAGCCAAGATTCGGCGGGGGTGGCATCAGATACGCAGTATTTT.

The chain joins TRBV15 to TRBJ1-1; 9 nucleotides align to TRBD1. After removal of 0 bases from V and 5 bases from J, the junction contained 7 bases not matched to a gene. Looked up from germline, CDR1 is LNHNV and CDR2 is YYDKDF (reference sequence). This CDR3 contains 16 residues. CDR3 bases: TGTGCCACCAGCAGAGAGTTCACAGGGGGCTGGACTGAAGCTTTCTTT. Translation gives CATSREFTGGWTEAFF. The full variable domain, completed using reference TRBV15 and TRBJ1-1, is DAMVIQNPRYQVTQFGKPVTLSCSQTLNHNVMYWYQQKSSQAPKLLFHYYDKDFNNEADTPDNFQSRRPNTSFCFLDIRSPGLGDTAMYLCATSREFTGGWTEAFFGQGTRLTVV.

The chain couples TRBV5-6 to TRBJ1-1; 12 positions match TRBD1. Trimming at V came to 1 base and at J to 12 bases, leaving 4 bases not matched to a gene. Germline V gene lookup returns CDR1 SGHDT and CDR2 YYEEEE. This CDR3 is built from 13 residues. In DNA, the CDR3 is TGTGCCAGCAGCTTGAGGGACAGGGGGCGATCTTTCTTT. Translating gives CASSLRDRGRSFF.

V and J are TRBV7-9 and TRBJ1-4; D is unclear. V lost 3 bases to trimming and J lost 7 bases, with 3 bases between them. There are 11 residues in the CDR3. Germline lookup yields CDR1 SEHNR and CDR2 FQNEAQ (reference sequence). CDR3 coding DNA: TGTGCCAGCAGCTTCGTTGAAAAACTGTTTTTT. Residues: CASSFVEKLFF.

CDR3 loop: CASSDSSGGATGELFF. The CDR3 DNA reads TGTGCCAGCAGTGACTCTAGCGGGGGGGCCACCGGGGAGCTGTTTTTT. This rearrangement joins TRBV6-4 to TRBJ2-2, with 11 bases aligning to TRBD2. Germline CDR1 reads MRHNA; CDR2 reads SNTAGT. This CDR3 is built from 16 residues. The junction had 1 base not matched to a gene; V was cut back by 0 bases and J by 4 bases.

The chain links TRBV9 to TRBJ2-5; 7 bases are a match to TRBD1. Germline loops: CDR1 SGDLS, CDR2 YYNGEE. V was pared by 0 bases and J by 3 bases, with 2 bases of the junction left unmatched. CDR3 length: 14 residues. CDR3 DNA: TGTGCCAGCAGCGTAGGAGGGGGCGAAGAGACCCAGTACTTC. Residues: CASSVGGGEETQYF.